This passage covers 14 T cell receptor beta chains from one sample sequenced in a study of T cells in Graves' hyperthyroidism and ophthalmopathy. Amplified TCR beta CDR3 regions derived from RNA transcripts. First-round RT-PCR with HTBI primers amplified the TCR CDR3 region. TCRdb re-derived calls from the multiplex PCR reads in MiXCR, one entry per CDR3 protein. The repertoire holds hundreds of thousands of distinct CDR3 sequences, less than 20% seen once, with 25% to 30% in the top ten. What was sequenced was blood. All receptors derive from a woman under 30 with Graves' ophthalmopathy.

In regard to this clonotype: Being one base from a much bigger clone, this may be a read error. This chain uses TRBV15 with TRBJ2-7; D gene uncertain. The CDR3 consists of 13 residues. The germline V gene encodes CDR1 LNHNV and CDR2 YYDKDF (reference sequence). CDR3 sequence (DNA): TGTGCCACCAGCAGACCTAGTAGGAACGAGCAGCACTTC. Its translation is CATSRPSRNEQHF.

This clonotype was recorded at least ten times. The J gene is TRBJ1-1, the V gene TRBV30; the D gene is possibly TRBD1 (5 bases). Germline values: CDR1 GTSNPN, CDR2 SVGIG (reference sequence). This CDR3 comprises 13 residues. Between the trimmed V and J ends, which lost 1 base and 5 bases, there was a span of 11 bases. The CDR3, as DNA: TGTGCCTGGAGTGATTCAGGGTGGACTGAAGCTTTCTTT. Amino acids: CAWSDSGWTEAFF.

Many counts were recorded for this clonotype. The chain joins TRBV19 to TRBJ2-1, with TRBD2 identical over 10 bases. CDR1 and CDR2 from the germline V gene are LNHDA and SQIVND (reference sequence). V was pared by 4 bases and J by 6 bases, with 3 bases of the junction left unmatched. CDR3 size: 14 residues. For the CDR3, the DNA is TGTGCCAGTAGTAAGCGGGAGGGTACCAATGAGCAGTTCTTC. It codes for CASSKREGTNEQFF.

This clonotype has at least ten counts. Written as DNA, the CDR3 is TGTGCCAGCAGCATCACCGGGACCGTGGGTTGGTCTCAAGAGACCCAGTACTTC. It codes for CASSITGTVGWSQETQYF. The chain is built from TRBV11-3 and TRBJ2-5; D tentatively reads TRBD1 or TRBD2 (5 bases each). The CDR3 is made up of 18 amino acids. V lost 5 bases, J lost 2 bases, and 24 bases lay in between. Germline V lookup: CDR1 SGHNT, CDR2 YENEEA.

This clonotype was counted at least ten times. The CDR3 here is CASSFRPGATYEQYF. CDR3 coding DNA: TGTGCCAGCAGCTTTAGGCCCGGAGCTACCTACGAGCAGTACTTC. The rearrangement joins TRBV7-2 to TRBJ2-7, with D uncertain. This CDR3 has 15 residues. Trimming removed 3 bases at V and 2 bases at J, with 14 bases between. Germline lookup yields CDR1 SGHTA and CDR2 FQGNSA.

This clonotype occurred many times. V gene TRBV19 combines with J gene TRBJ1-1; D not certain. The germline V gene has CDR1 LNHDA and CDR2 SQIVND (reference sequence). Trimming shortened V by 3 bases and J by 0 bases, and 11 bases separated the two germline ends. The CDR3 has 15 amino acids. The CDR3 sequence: CASSMEMTMNTEAFF. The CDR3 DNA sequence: TGTGCCAGTAGTATGGAAATGACGATGAACACTGAAGCTTTCTTT. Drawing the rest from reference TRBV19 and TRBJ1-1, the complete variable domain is DGGITQSPKYLFRKEGQNVTLSCEQNLNHDAMYWYRQDPGQGLRLIYYSQIVNDFQKGDIAEGYSVSREKKESFPLTVTSAQKNPTAFYLCASSMEMTMNTEAFFGQGTRLTVV.

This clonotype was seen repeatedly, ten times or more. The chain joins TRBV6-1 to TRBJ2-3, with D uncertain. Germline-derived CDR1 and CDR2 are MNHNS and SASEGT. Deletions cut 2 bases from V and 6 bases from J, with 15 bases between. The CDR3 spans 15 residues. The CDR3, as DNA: TGTGCCAGCAGTGAACCGGCTAGTCTCCGGGATACGCAGTATTTT. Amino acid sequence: CASSEPASLRDTQYF.

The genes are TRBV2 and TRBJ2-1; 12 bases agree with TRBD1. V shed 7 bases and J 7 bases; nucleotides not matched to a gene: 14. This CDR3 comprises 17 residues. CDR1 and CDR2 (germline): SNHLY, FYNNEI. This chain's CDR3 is CASKGQGALVDRNEQFF. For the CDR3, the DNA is TGTGCCAGCAAGGGACAGGGGGCATTGGTAGATAGGAATGAGCAGTTCTTC.

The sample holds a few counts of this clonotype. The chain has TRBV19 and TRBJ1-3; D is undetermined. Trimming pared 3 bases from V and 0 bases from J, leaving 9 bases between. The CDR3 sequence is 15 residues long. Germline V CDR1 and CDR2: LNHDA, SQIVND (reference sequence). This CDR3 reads CASSIDGVSGNTIYF. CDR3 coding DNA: TGTGCCAGTAGTATTGACGGCGTCTCTGGAAACACCATATATTTT.

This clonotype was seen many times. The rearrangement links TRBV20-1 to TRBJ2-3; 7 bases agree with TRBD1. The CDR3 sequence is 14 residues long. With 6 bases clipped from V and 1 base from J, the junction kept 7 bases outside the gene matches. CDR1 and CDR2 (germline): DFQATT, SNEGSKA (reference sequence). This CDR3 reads CSAQKGARTDTQYF. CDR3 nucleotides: TGCAGTGCCCAAAAGGGGGCCCGCACAGATACGCAGTATTTT.

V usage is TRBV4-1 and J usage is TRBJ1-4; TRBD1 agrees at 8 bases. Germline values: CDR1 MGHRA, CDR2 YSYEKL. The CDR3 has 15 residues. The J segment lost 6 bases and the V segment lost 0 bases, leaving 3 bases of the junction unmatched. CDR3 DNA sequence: TGCGCCAGCAGCCAAGATCTGGGACAGGATGAAAAACTGTTTTTT. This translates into CASSQDLGQDEKLFF.

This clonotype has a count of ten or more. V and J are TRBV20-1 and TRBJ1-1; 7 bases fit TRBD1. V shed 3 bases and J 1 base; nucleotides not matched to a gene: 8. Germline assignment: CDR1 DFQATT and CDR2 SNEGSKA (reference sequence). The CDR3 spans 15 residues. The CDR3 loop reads CSASPRTGSNTEAFF. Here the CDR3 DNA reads TGCAGTGCTAGTCCTCGGACAGGATCGAACACTGAAGCTTTCTTT.

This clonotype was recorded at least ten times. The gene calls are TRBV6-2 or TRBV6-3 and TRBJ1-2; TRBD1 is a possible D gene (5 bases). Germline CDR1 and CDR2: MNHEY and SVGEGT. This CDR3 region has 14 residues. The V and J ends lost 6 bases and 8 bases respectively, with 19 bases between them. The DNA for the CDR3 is TGTGCCAGCAGGACAGCCACCCCTACTAGGGGCTACACCTTC. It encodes CASRTATPTRGYTF.

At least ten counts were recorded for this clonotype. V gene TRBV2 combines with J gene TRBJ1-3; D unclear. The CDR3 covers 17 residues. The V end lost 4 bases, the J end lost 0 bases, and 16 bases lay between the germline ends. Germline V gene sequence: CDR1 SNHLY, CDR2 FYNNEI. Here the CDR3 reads CASSVRAEGISGNTIYF. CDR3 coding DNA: TGTGCCAGCAGTGTACGAGCGGAGGGCATCTCTGGAAACACCATATATTTT. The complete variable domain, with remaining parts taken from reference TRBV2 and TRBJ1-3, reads EPEVTQTPSHQVTQMGQEVILRCVPISNHLYFYWYRQILGQKVEFLVSFYNNEISEKSEIFDDQFSVERPDGSNFTLKIRSTKLEDSAMYFCASSVRAEGISGNTIYFGEGSWLTVV.